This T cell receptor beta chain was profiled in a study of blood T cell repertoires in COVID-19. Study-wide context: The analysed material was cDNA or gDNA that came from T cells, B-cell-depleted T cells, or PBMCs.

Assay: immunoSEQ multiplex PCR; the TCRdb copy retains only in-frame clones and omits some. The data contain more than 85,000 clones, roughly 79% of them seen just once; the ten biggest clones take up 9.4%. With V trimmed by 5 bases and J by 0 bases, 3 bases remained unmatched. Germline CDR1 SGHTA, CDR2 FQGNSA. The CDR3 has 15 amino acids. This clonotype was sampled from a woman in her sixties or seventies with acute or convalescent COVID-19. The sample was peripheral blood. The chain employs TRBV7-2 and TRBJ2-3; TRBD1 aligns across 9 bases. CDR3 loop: CASSQGQGSTDTQYF. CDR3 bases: TGTGCCAGCAGCCAAGGACAGGGGAGCACAGATACGCAGTATTTT. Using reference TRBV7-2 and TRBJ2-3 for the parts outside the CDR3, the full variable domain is GAGVSQSPSNKVTEKGKDVELRCDPISGHTALYWYRQSLGQGLEFLIYFQGNSAPDKSGLPSDRFSAERTGGSVSTLTIQRTQQEDSAVYLCASSQGQGSTDTQYFGPGTRLTVL.